The clone carrying this TCR beta chain was recorded a few times. This sample is part of a study of patients and donors after allogeneic stem cell transplantation. V lost 7 bases to trimming and J lost 6 bases, with 8 bases between them. CDR1 KGHDR and CDR2 SFDVKD come from the germline V gene. This CDR3 is 11 amino acids long. In TCRdb, the RT-PCR reads were re-called with MiXCR into one record per CDR3 protein. Of approximately 150,000 distinct CDR3 sequences listed, nearly 25% are singletons. The sample taken for sequencing was blood, either unsorted or a sorted T cell fraction (not recorded which). The rearrangement links TRBV24-1 to TRBJ1-1; D gene unclear. The receptor's source is a human donor who was either an allogeneic HSCT recipient or a stem cell or donor lymphocyte infusion donor (not recorded which). It is not recorded whose cells these are; they may come from a transplant donor. The CDR3 sequence: CATSEGAEAFF. CDR3 coding DNA: TGTGCCACCAGCGAGGGAGCTGAAGCTTTCTTT.